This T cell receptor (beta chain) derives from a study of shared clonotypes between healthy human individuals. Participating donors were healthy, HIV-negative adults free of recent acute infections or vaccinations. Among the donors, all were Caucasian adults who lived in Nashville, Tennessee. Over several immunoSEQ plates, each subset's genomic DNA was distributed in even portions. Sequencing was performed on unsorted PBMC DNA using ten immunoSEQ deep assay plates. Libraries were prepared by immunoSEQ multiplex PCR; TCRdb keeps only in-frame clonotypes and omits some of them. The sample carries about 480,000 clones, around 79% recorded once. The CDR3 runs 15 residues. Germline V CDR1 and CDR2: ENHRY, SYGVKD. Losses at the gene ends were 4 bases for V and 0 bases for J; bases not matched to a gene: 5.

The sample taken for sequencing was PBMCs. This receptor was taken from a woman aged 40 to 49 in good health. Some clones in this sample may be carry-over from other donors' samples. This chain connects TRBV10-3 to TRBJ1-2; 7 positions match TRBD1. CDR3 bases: TGTGCCATCAGTGCCAGACAGGGAACTAACTATGGCTACACCTTC. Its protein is CAISARQGTNYGYTF.